Listed below are T cell receptor beta chains from one sample, sequenced in a study of blood T cell repertoires in COVID-19. Some clones are missing from TCRdb's copy, which holds only in-frame ones; the method was immunoSEQ multiplex PCR. The sample lists some 270,000 clones, 85% to 90% occurring once. The sample consisted of PBMCs or T cells enriched from blood (not recorded which). These TCRs come from a woman between 25 and 40 years old with acute COVID-19. The CDR3 runs from the conserved cysteine through the conserved F or W. D genes are given only for firm matches. Some rows mark clone size as missing; the rest say once, few, many or name a class of expanded clone.

-,TRBJ2-7,TRBV20-1,-,CSARREHEQYF,TGCAGTGCTCGCAGGGAACACGAGCAGTACTTC
once,TRBJ1-4,TRBV28,-,CASSLDGGALEKLFF,TGTGCCAGCAGTTTAGACGGCGGGGCATTGGAAAAACTGTTTTTT
-,TRBJ1-4,TRBV7-8,TRBD1,CASSLARDRVLPTNEKLFF,TGTGCCAGCAGCTTAGCGCGGGACAGGGTTTTACCAACTAATGAAAAACTGTTTTTT
once,TRBJ1-1,TRBV10-3,-,CAISVGGMNTEAFF,TGTGCCATCTCGGTGGGGGGGATGAACACTGAAGCTTTCTTT
-,TRBJ1-5,TRBV19,-,CASSIGGSAGQPQHF,TGTGCCAGTAGTATCGGCGGCTCCGCCGGTCAGCCCCAGCATTTT
-,TRBJ1-1,TRBV28,-,CASSAPGGAGDTEAFF,TGTGCCAGCAGTGCCCCGGGGGGGGCAGGGGACACTGAAGCTTTCTTT
-,TRBJ2-7,TRBV19,-,CASSMGLTYEQYF,TGTGCCAGTAGTATGGGGCTTACCTACGAGCAGTACTTC
-,TRBJ2-3,TRBV5-6,-,CASSLRVAVSTDTQYF,TGTGCCAGCAGCTTGAGGGTAGCGGTTAGCACAGATACGCAGTATTTT
-,TRBJ2-2,TRBV27,TRBD1,CASSLGTVNTGELFF,TGTGCCAGCAGCCTCGGGACAGTTAACACCGGGGAGCTGTTTTTT
-,TRBJ1-6,TRBV3-1/TRBV3-2,TRBD1,CASSFTGQGNSPLHF,TGTGCCAGCAGCTTTACGGGACAGGGGAATTCACCCCTCCACTTT
-,TRBJ2-7,TRBV2,TRBD2,CASTLRTAGVNCEQYF,TGTGCCAGCACCCTTCGTACAGCGGGAGTAAACTGCGAGCAGTACTTC
-,TRBJ1-1,TRBV13,-,CASSLRGSDTEAFF,TGTGCCAGCAGCTTACGAGGGTCGGACACTGAAGCTTTCTTT
-,TRBJ2-1,TRBV5-1,TRBD2,CASSQLAGDDNEQFF,TGCGCCAGCAGCCAGCTAGCGGGAGACGACAATGAGCAGTTCTTC
-,TRBJ2-7,TRBV4-1,-,CASSQDTSEQYF,TGCGCCAGCAGCCAAGATACCAGCGAGCAGTACTTC
-,TRBJ2-7,TRBV7-2,TRBD2,CASSRPGLADHSYEQYF,TGTGCCAGCAGCCGCCCCGGACTAGCGGACCACTCCTACGAGCAGTACTTC
-,TRBJ2-7,TRBV7-2,TRBD2,CASGKLAGEFHEQYF,TGTGCCAGCGGCAAACTAGCGGGAGAGTTCCACGAGCAGTACTTC
-,TRBJ1-3,TRBV28,-,CASRSPGSGNTIYF,TGTGCCAGCAGATCTCCAGGGTCTGGAAACACCATATATTTT
-,TRBJ2-2,TRBV11-1,TRBD2,CASSLEGLAGELFF,TGTGCCAGCAGCTTAGAGGGACTAGCCGGGGAGCTGTTTTTT
-,TRBJ2-7,TRBV19,-,CASSPPLASPYEQYF,TGTGCCAGTAGTCCCCCTTTAGCATCTCCCTACGAGCAGTACTTC
-,TRBJ2-7,TRBV11-2,TRBD2,CASSHLEVAGGDEQYF,TGTGCCAGCAGCCACCTTGAGGTAGCGGGAGGGGACGAGCAGTACTTC
-,TRBJ1-5,TRBV28,TRBD1,CASRRQGDRPQHF,TGTGCCAGCAGAAGACAGGGGGATAGGCCCCAGCATTTT
-,TRBJ1-1,TRBV7-9,TRBD1,CASSLAGTGLTEAFF,TGTGCCAGCAGCTTAGCCGGGACAGGGTTAACTGAAGCTTTCTTT